This TCR beta chain was profiled in a study of blood T cell repertoires in COVID-19. At the level of the study: Italy, Spain and the United States were the sources of the convalescent and acute COVID-19 samples.

This CDR3 contains 17 residues. The ends lost 7 bases at V and 1 base at J; junction bases unmatched: 15. Looked up from germline, CDR1 is SGHDT and CDR2 is YYEEEE. In the source study's methods: Nucleated cell counts were estimated from reference gene primer amplification. Using immunoSEQ multiplex PCR, the repertoire was profiled, and TCRdb retains in-frame clones only, with some absent. V and J calls and clone size are those listed in that table; D and trimming were worked out from the DNA. This table holds some 210,000 clones, around 90% found once. V is TRBV5-6 and J is TRBJ2-7, with 9 bases lining up with TRBD2. The specimen sequenced was peripheral blood. This TCR was recovered from a man aged 55-75 years who had recovered from COVID-19. CDR3 sequence (DNA): TGTGCCAGCCCTAGGAGGGTAGCGGGGGTCACATCCTACGAGCAGTACTTC. This sequence encodes CASPRRVAGVTSYEQYF.